This T cell receptor (beta chain) emerged from a study of post-analysis software for immune sequencing data. Study-wide background: Patients with relapsing-remitting, secondary progressive and progressive-relapsing multiple sclerosis courses were all represented. The study's findings and limits: Normalized Chao1 diversity in multiple sclerosis patients fell significantly below that of controls. In patients, about 5 TRBV segments were more frequent than in controls, with TRBV5-6, TRBV5-1 and TRBV20-1 among them.

Trimming pared 5 bases from V and 9 bases from J, leaving 11 bases between. Germline V CDR1 and CDR2: MNHEY, SVGEGT. The CDR3 runs 12 residues. Presence of unique molecular identifiers characterized the TCR beta cDNA libraries. Input populations of roughly 0.95 to 10 million T cells gave rise to around 480,000 cDNA molecules. TCRdb reanalysed the PCR reads using MiXCR and keeps one entry per CDR3 protein. The sample lists around 770,000 distinct CDR3 sequences; around 46% were seen once. This clonotype was seen a single time. What it binds is unknown. This chain connects TRBV6-2 or TRBV6-3 to TRBJ2-1, with unresolved D. The receptor comes from a girl under 18 with multiple sclerosis. The source material was blood. CDR3 region: CASSRSVGEQFF. The CDR3 DNA is TGTGCCAGCAGTAGATCGGTTGGTGAGCAGTTCTTC.